The source of this TCR beta chain is a study of blood T cell repertoires in COVID-19. Cohort 3 recovered donors had two negative PCRs, clearance, or symptom resolution. Per the original methods: Reference gene primer amplification gave nucleated cell count estimates. Measured with immunoSEQ multiplex PCR; TCRdb has only the in-frame clones, and not every one. V, J and clone size derive from that table, while D and trimming were established from the DNA sequence. Of some 100,000 clones listed, about 86% are singletons. The CDR3 runs to 12 residues. Germline CDR1 and CDR2: SGHDT and YYEEEE. Trimming stripped 4 bases from V and 4 bases from J, with 5 bases between.

This sequence joins TRBV5-6 and TRBJ1-4; D not resolved. The sample consisted of PBMCs or T cells enriched from blood (not recorded which). The receptor was derived from a woman in her fifties or sixties who had recovered from COVID-19. The CDR3 nucleotides are TGTGCCAGCAGCCAGGTTAATGAAAAACTGTTTTTT. Its protein product is CASSQVNEKLFF.